The clone carrying this T cell receptor (beta chain) was observed at least ten times. The junction had 12 bases not matched to a gene; V was cut back by 2 bases and J by 0 bases. The germline V gene has CDR1 SGDLS and CDR2 YYNGEE. CDR3 length: 21 amino acids. The sample belongs to a study of breast tumors, draining lymph nodes, adjacent tissues. TCRdb reanalysed the multiplex PCR reads using MiXCR and keeps one entry per CDR3 protein. The table lists 17,000 or so distinct CDR3 sequences, about 45% of them singletons. The chain couples TRBV9 to TRBJ2-1; TRBD2 matches at 15 bases. This clonotype was sampled from a female donor with breast cancer. Some clones in this sample may be carry-over from other donors' samples. Input material: tumor-adjacent breast tissue. The CDR3 nucleotides read TGTGCCAGCAGCGTCGGACTAGCGGGAGGGCCGTCAGCCGGCTCCTACAATGAGCAGTTCTTC. It codes for CASSVGLAGGPSAGSYNEQFF.